This TCR beta chain was identified during a study of shared clonotypes between healthy human individuals (dated by TCRdb to about 2020). The study in broad terms: A few men and a couple of women, aged 18 to 49 years, made up the cohort. For each donor, three plates each were used for CD4 naive and CD4 memory, two plates were used for CD8 naive, and one plate was used for CD8 memory. Per donor, leukapheresis produced somewhere between about 0.85 and 8.9 billion PBMCs. To estimate repertoire size and how much clonotypes are shared between individuals, the study performed deep sequencing of blood TCR repertoires from five healthy adults. Libraries were prepared and TCR repertoires were sequenced by different laboratories using diverse techniques, in order to increase sequencing depth and limit assay-specific biases.

CD8 naive samples were obtained by positive selection for CCR7 among CD45RO-negative cells, yielding a CD45RA+CCR7+ population from which TemRA cells were excluded. Healthy HIV-negative adults with no recently reported acute infections or vaccinations were included as donors. Only Caucasian adults living in Nashville, Tennessee, USA were represented among the donors. After blood collection by leukapheresis, PBMCs were isolated using Ficoll-Histopaque density gradient centrifugation and then cryopreserved in the vapor phase of liquid nitrogen. Purity and quantity of every magnetically sorted T cell population were checked by analytical flow cytometry. From each sorted fraction, genomic DNA was isolated and quantified by UV absorbance on a Nanodrop 2000c. Using the deep immunoSEQ assay, multiplex PCR amplified TCR CDR3 regions from genomic DNA. Extracted genomic DNA from each cell subset was spread evenly across all wells of several immunoSEQ 96-well plates, with each plate serving as a replicate. For sorted subsets, each replicate PCR was loaded with roughly 0.2 ug genomic DNA, equivalent to 30,000 to 35,000 T cell genomes. Purified libraries were quantified with a Qubit 3.0 fluorometer, sized on a Bioanalyzer 2100, and re-quantified with the KAPA Library Quantification kit. Every immunoSEQ 96-well plate was sequenced on a separate single-read 150-cycle Illumina NextSeq 550 flow cell. The original pipeline was this. Because the immunoSEQ output held only junctional sequences and lacked quality scores, the filtering could not match the filtering applied to full-length reads. To assign V/J genes and CDR3, sequences were annotated against IMGT germline references using PyIR, a Python wrapper for IgBLAST v1.9. Reads were filtered out if the reads had weak V/J assignments (E-value above 1e-6), no CDR3, stop codons, out-of-frame junctions, or ambiguous translated residues. A V3J clonotype was defined by an identical inferred V gene, J gene, and CDR3 amino acid sequence. The percentage overlap between two repertoires was calculated by dividing the number of shared unique clonotypes by the size of the smaller repertoire. Richness of each repertoire was evaluated using RTK rarefaction, the Chao1 estimator, and Recon v2.1 estimates of unobserved clonotypes. OLGA was used to compute generation probabilities for all TCRbeta clonotypes that the gDNA method yielded from a handful of donors. Held by TCRdb, this immuneACCESS table contains in-frame sequences only and omits some clones. Under half of the omission traces to an unresolved V gene where checked; the cause of the rest is unknown. The V and J calls and clone size come from that table; D and trimming were worked out from the DNA. The sample table holds nearly 2 million clones, of which about 95% were seen once. The ten largest clones add up to approximately 1.2% of the sample.

Study-wide findings and limitations: Sampling was restricted to blood, and TCR repertoires in tissue are likely to differ from TCR repertoires in blood. Rarefaction of sorted-subset datasets indicated incomplete sequencing despite the large sequencing depth. When four donors were compared, the shared fraction of clonotypes was about 5.2% for naive CD4, around 4% for naive CD8, roughly 2.3% for memory CD4, and 0.35% to 0.4% for memory CD8. The genetic and exposure-history diversity represented was limited by the small number of donors. Clonotypes shared by all four sorted-subset donors showed higher generation probabilities than non-shared clonotypes. Pairwise subsampling led to the expectation that sequencing depth would affect the degree of clonotype sharing among donors. Naive subsets generally had larger estimated clonotype richness than memory subsets did.

To note about this clone: Its antigen is unknown. No clone much larger than this one lies a single base away; base qualities are absent.

The sample consisted of naive CD8+ T cells sorted from blood. Taken with the paper, the label for cell subset or site translates to: CD45RA+CCR7+. The source is a young man in good health.

The CDR3 protein: CASWISGTGVTDTQYF. The DNA is as follows: TGTGCCAGCTGGATATCCGGGACAGGGGTCACAGATACGCAGTATTTT. The V and J genes are TRBV2 and TRBJ2-3; TRBD1 aligns with 10 central bases. Germline trimming amounts to 8 bases on V and 2 bases on J, with 10 as the count of junction bases outside the gene matches. The CDR3 spans 16 residues, from the cysteine through the phenylalanine. Just CDR3 DNA is preserved here, 48 bases in frame from base 1. Sequences SNHLY (CDR1) and FYNNEI (CDR2) are obtained from the germline V gene.